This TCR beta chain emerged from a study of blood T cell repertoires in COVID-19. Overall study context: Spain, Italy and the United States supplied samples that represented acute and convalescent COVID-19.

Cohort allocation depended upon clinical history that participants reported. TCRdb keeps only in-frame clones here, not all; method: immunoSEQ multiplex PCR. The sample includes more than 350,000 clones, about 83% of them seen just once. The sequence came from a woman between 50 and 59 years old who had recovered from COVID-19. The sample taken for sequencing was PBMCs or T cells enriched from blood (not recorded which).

The CDR3 here is CASSLEAGFNEKLFF. CDR3 coding DNA: TGCGCCAGCAGCTTGGAGGCAGGTTTTAATGAAAAACTGTTTTTT. The rearrangement uses TRBV5-1 and TRBJ1-4; no clear D. This CDR3 has 15 residues. Trimming stripped 0 bases from V and 4 bases from J, with 10 bases between. The germline V gene has CDR1 SGHRS and CDR2 YFSETQ.